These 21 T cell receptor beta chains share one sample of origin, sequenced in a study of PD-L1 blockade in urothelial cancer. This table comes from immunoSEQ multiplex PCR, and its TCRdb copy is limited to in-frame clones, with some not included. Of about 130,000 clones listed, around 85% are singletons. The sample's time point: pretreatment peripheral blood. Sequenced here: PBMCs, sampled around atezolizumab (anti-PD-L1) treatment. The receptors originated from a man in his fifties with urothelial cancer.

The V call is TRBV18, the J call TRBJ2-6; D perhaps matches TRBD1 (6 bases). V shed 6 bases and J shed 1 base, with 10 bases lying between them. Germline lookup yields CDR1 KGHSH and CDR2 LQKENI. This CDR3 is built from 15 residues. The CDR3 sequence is CASSLQGSGANVLTF. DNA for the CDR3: TGTGCCAGCTCTCTGCAGGGGTCTGGGGCCAACGTCCTGACTTTC.

CDR3 DNA: TGTGCCAGCAGTAAACAGGGGGCGAACACTGAAGCTTTCTTT. It specifies CASSKQGANTEAFF. This sequence joins TRBV6-5 and TRBJ1-1; 9 bases fit TRBD1. Germline V gives CDR1 MNHEY, CDR2 SVGAGI. Trimming at V came to 5 bases and at J to 1 base, leaving 2 bases not matched to a gene. The CDR3 consists of 14 residues.

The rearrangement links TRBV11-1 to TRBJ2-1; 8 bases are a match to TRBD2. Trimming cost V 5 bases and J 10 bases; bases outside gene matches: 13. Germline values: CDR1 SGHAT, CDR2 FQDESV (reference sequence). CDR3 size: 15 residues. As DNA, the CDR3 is TGTGCCAGCAGCCGTCGCCGCGTAGTAGCGGGAGAGCAGTTCTTC. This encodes CASSRRRVVAGEQFF.

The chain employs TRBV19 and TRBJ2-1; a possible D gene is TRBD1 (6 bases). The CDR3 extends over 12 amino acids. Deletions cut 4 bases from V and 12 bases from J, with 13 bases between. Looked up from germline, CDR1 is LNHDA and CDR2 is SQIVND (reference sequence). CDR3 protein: CASSTRQAGQFF. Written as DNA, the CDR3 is TGTGCCAGTAGTACACGACAGGCTGGGCAGTTCTTC.

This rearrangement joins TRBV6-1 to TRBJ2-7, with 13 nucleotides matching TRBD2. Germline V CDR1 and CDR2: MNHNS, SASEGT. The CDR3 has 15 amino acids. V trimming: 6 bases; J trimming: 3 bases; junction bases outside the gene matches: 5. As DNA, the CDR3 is TGTGCCAGCAGGGCGGGACTAGCGGGATTCTACGAGCAGTACTTC. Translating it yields CASRAGLAGFYEQYF.

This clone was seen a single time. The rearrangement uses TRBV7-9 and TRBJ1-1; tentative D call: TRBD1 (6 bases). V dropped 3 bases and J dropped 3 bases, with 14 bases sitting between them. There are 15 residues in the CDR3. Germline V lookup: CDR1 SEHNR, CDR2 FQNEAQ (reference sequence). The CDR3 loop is CASSFRVGADTEAFF. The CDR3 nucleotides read TGTGCCAGCAGCTTTCGGGTGGGGGCGGACACTGAAGCTTTCTTT. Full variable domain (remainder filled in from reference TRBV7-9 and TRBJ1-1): DTGVSQNPRHKITKRGQNVTFRCDPISEHNRLYWYRQTLGQGPEFLTYFQNEAQLEKSRLLSDRFSAERPKGSFSTLEIQRTEQGDSAMYLCASSFRVGADTEAFFGQGTRLTVV.

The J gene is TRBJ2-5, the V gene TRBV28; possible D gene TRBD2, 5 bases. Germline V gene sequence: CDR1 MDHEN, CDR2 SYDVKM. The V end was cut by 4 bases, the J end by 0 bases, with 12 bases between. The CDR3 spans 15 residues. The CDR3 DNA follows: TGTGCCAGCAGTTGGGAGCCGTCGTACCAAGAGACCCAGTACTTC. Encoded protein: CASSWEPSYQETQYF.

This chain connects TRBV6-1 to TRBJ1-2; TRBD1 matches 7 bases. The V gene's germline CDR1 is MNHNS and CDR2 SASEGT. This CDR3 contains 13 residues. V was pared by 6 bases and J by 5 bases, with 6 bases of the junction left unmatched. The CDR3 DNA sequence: TGTGCCAGCAGGACGGGACAGAATTATGGCTACACCTTC. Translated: CASRTGQNYGYTF.

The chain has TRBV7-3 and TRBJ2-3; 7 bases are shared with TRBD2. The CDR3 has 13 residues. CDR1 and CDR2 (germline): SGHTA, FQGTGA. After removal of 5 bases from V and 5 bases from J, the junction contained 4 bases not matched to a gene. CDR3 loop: CASSRSGQDTQYF. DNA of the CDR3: TGTGCCAGCAGCCGTAGCGGGCAAGATACGCAGTATTTT.

CDR3 protein: CASSITWRQASTGELFF. The CDR3 DNA reads as TGTGCCAGTAGTATAACATGGAGGCAGGCATCCACCGGGGAGCTGTTTTTT. The rearrangement joins TRBV19 to TRBJ2-2, with a tentative D call TRBD2 (5 bases). V was trimmed by 2 bases and J by 4 bases, leaving 17 bases between them. The CDR3 runs 17 residues. CDR1 LNHDA and CDR2 SQIVND come from the germline V gene (reference sequence).

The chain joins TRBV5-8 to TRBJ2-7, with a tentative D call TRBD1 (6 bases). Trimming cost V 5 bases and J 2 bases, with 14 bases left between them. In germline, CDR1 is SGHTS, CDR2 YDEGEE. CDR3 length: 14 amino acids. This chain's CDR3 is CASRTTGNTYEQYF. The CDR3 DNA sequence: TGTGCCAGCAGGACGACAGGAAATACCTACGAGCAGTACTTC. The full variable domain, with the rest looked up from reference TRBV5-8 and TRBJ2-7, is EAGVTQSPTHLIKTRGQQATLRCSPISGHTSVYWYQQALGLGLQFLLWYDEGEERNRGNFPPRFSGRQFPNYSSELNVNALELEDSALYLCASRTTGNTYEQYFGPGTRLTVT.

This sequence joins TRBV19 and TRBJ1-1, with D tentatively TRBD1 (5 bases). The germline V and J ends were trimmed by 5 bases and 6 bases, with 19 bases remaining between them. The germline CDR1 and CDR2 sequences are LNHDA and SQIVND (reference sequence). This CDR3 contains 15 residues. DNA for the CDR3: TGTGCCAGTAGTTCCCTGACAGCTTTGGTCGCTGAAGCTTTCTTT. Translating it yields CASSSLTALVAEAFF.

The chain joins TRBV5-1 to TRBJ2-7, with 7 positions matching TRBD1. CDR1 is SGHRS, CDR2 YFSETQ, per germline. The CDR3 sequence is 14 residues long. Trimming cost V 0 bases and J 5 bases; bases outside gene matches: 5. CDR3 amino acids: CASSLDRGRDEQYF. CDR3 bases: TGCGCCAGCAGCTTGGACAGGGGCCGGGACGAGCAGTACTTC.

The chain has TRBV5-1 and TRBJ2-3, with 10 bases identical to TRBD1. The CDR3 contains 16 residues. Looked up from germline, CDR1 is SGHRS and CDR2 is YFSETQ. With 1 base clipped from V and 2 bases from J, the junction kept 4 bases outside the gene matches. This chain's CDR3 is CASSLTGQGSTDTQYF. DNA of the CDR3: TGCGCCAGCAGCTTGACGGGACAGGGGTCCACAGATACGCAGTATTTT.

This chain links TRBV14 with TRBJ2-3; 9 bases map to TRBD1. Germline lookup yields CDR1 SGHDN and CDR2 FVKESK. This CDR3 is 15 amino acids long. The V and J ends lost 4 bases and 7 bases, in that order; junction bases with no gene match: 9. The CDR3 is CASSLGQGTTNTQYF. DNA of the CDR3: TGTGCCAGCAGCCTAGGACAGGGGACTACCAATACGCAGTATTTT.

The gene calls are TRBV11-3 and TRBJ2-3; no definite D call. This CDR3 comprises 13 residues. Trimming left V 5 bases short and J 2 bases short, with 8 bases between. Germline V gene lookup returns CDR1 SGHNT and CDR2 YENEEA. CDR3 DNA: TGTGCCAGCAGCGACTCTTTCACAGATACGCAGTATTTT. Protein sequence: CASSDSFTDTQYF.

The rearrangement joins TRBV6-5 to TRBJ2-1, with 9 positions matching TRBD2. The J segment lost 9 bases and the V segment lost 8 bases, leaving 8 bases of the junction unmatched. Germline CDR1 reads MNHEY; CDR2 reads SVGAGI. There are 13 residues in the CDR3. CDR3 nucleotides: TGTGCCAGCCGACAGAGGCGGGAGGGTGAGCAGTTCTTC. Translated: CASRQRREGEQFF.

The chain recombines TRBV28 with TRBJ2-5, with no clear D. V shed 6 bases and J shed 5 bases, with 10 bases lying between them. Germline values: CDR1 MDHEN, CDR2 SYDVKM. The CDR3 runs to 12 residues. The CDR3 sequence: CASSEAIETQYF. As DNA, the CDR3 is TGTGCCAGCAGCGAGGCTATCGAGACCCAGTACTTC.

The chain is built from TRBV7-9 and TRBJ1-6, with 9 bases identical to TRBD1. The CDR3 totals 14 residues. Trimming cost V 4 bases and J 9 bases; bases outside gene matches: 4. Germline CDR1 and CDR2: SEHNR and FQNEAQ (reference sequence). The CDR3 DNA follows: TGTGCCAGCAGCTCGGACAGGGGTCTTTCACCCCTCCACTTT. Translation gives CASSSDRGLSPLHF.

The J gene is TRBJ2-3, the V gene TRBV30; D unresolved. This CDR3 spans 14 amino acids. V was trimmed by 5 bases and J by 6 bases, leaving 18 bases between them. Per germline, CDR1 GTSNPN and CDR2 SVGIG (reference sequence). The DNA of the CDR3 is TGTGCCTGGGACAACGGCGTGTTTGGGGATACGCAGTATTTT. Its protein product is CAWDNGVFGDTQYF.

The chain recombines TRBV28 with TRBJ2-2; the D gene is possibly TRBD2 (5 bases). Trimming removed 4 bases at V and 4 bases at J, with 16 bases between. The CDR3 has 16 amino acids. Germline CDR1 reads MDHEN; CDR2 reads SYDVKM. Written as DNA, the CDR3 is TGTGCCAGCAGTTCGAGCGGTTCCCCCGGCACCGGGGAGCTGTTTTTT. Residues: CASSSSGSPGTGELFF.